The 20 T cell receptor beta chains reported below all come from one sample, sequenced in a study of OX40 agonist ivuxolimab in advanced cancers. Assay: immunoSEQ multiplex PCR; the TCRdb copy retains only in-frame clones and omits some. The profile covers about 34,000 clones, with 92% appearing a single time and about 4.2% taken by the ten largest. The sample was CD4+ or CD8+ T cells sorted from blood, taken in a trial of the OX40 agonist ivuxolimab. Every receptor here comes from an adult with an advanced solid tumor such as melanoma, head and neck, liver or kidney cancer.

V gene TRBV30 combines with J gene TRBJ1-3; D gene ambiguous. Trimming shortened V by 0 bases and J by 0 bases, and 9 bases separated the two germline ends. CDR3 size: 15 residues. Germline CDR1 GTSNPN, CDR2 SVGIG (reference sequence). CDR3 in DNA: TGTGCCTGGAGTGTACGGGTTAGCTCTGGAAACACCATATATTTT. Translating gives CAWSVRVSSGNTIYF.

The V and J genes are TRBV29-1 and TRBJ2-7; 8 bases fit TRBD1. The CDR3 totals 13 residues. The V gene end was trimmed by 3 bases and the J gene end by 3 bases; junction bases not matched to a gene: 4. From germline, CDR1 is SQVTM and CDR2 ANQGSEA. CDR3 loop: CSVDVGQGYEQYF. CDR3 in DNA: TGCAGCGTTGATGTAGGACAGGGCTACGAGCAGTACTTC.

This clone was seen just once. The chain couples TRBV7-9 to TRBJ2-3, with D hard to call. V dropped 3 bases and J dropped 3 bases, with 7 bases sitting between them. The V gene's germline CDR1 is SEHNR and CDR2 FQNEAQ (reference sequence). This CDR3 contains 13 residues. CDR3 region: CASSFLQTDTQYF. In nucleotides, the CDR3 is TGTGCCAGCAGCTTTCTACAGACAGATACGCAGTATTTT.

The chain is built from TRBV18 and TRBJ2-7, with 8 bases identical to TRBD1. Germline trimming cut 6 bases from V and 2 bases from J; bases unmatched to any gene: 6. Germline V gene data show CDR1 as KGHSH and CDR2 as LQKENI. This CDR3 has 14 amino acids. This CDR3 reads CASSGTGQTYEQYF. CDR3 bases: TGTGCCAGCTCCGGGACAGGCCAAACCTACGAGCAGTACTTC.

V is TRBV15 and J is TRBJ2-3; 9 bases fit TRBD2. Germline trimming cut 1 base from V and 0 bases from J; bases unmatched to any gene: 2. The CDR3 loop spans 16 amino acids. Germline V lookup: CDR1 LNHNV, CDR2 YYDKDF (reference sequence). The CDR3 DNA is TGTGCCACCAGCAGAGGGACTAGCGAGAGCACAGATACGCAGTATTTT. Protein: CATSRGTSESTDTQYF.

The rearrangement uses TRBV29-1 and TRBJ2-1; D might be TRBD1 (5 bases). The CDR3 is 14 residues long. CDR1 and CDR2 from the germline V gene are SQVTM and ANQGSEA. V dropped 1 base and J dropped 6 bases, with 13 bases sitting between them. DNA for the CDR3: TGCAGCGTTGAAGGTGGTCAGGGCGTCAATGAGCAGTTCTTC. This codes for CSVEGGQGVNEQFF.

CDR3 bases: TGTGCCAGCAGCAAAGGTGTCCCACCAGGGGGGGAGGGGAGGAATCAGCCCCAGCATTTT. Protein product: CASSKGVPPGGEGRNQPQHF. J is TRBJ1-5 and V is TRBV21-1. TRBV21-1 is given as a pseudogene. The CDR3 has 20 residues.

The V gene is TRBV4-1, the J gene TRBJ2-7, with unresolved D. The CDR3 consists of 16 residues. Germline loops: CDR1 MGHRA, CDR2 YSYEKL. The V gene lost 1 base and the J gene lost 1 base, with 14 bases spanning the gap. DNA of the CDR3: TGCGCCAGCAGCCAAGGGCTAGGCGGTTCTTCCTACGAGCAGTACTTC. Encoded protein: CASSQGLGGSSYEQYF.

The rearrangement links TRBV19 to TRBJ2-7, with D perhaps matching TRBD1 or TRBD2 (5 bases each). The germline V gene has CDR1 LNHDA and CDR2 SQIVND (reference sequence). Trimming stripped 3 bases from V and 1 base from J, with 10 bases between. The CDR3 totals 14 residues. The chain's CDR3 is CASSIRGESYEQYF. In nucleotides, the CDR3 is TGTGCCAGTAGTATCCGAGGGGAGTCCTACGAGCAGTACTTC.

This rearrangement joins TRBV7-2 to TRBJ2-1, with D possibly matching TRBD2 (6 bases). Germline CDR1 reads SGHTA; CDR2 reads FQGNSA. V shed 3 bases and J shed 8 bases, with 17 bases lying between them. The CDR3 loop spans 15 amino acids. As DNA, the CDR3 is TGTGCCAGCAGCTTGCAGGAGGGGCCGGCCGATGAGCAGTTCTTC. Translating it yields CASSLQEGPADEQFF. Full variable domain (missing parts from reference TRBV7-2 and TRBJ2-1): GAGVSQSPSNKVTEKGKDVELRCDPISGHTALYWYRQSLGQGLEFLIYFQGNSAPDKSGLPSDRFSAERTGGSVSTLTIQRTQQEDSAVYLCASSLQEGPADEQFFGPGTRLTVL.

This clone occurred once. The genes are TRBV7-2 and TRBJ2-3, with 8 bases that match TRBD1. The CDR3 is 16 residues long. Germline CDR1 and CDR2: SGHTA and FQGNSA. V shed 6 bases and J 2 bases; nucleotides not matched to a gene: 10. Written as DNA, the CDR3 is TGTGCCAGCAGTCGAGAAGGGACAGGAGACACAGATACGCAGTATTTT. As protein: CASSREGTGDTDTQYF.

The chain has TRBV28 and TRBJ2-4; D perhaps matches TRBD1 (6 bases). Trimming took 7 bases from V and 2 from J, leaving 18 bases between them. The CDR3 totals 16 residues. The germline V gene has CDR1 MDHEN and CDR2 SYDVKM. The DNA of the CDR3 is TGTGCCAGCACAGGGCAGGGGTCGACGTCCAAAAACATTCAGTACTTC. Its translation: CASTGQGSTSKNIQYF.

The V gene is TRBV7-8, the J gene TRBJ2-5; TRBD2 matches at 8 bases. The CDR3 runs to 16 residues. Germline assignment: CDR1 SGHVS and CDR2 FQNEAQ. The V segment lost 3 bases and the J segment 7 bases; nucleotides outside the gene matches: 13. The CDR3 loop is CASSFRMTSASATQYF. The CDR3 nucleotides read TGTGCCAGCAGCTTTAGAATGACTAGCGCGTCAGCGACCCAGTACTTC.

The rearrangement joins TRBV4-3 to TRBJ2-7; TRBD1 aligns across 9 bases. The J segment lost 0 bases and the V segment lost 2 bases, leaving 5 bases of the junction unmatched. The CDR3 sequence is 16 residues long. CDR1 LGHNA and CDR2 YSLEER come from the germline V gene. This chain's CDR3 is CASSQSGTGSSYEQYF. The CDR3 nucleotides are TGCGCCAGCAGCCAATCCGGGACAGGGAGCTCCTACGAGCAGTACTTC.

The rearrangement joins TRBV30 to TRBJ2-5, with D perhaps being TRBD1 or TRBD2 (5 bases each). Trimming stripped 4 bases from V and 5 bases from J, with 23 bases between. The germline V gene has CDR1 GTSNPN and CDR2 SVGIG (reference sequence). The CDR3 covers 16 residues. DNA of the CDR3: TGTGCCTGGACGACAGCAGGGAGTGGAGGAAGGGAGACCCAGTACTTC. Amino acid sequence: CAWTTAGSGGRETQYF.

The CDR3 reads CASSTGLAGETDTQYF. For the CDR3, the DNA is TGCGCCAGCAGCACCGGACTAGCGGGAGAAACAGATACGCAGTATTTT. V usage is TRBV5-1 and J usage is TRBJ2-3, with 13 bases matching TRBD2. CDR1 is SGHRS, CDR2 YFSETQ, per germline. The CDR3 covers 16 residues. After removal of 4 bases from V and 3 bases from J, the junction contained 5 bases not matched to a gene.

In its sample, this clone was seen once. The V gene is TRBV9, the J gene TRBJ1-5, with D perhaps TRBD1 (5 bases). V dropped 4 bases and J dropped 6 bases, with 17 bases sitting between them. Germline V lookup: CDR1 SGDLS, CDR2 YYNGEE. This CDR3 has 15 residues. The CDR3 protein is CASSLGWGIGQPQHF. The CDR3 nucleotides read TGTGCCAGCAGCCTCGGCTGGGGGATCGGTCAGCCCCAGCATTTT.

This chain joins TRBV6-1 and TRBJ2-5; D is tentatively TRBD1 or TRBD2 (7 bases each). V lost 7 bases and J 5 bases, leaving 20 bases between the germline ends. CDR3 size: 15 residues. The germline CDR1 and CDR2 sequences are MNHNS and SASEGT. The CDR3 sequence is CASTHPGGGRETQYF. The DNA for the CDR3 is TGTGCCAGCACCCATCCAGGGGGGGGCAGGGAGACCCAGTACTTC.

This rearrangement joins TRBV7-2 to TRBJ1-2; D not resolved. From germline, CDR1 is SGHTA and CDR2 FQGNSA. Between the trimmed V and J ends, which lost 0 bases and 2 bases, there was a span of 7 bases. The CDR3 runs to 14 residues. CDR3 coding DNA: TGTGCCAGCAGCTTAGCCATTGCGAACTATGGCTACACCTTC. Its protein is CASSLAIANYGYTF.

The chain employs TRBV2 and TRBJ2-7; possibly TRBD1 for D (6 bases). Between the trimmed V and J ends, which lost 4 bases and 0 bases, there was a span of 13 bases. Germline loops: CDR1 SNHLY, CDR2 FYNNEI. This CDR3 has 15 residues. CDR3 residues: CASSAQGLSSYEQYF. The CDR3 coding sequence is TGTGCCAGCAGTGCACAGGGCCTTAGCTCCTACGAGCAGTACTTC.